Included here is one TCR beta chain sequence, with context. The antigen is unknown. Trimming pared 0 bases from V and 6 bases from J, leaving 15 bases between. Germline V lookup: CDR1 SGHTS, CDR2 YDEGEE. The CDR3 length is 15 residues. The data stem from a study of siplizumab effects on memory and regulatory T cells. The study's findings and limits: With siplizumab, cumulative frequency of CD4+ memory-derived alloreactive sequences dropped significantly.

Using immunoSEQ multiplex PCR, the repertoire was profiled, and TCRdb retains in-frame clones only, with some absent. This table holds tens of thousands of clones, less than 90% found once. This sequence joins TRBV5-8 and TRBJ1-1; no definite D call. The clonotype comes from a human donor in good health. The sequenced sample was memory CD4+ T cells sorted from blood. CDR3 in DNA: TGTGCCAGCAGCTTGGGCGTCTCGGCGACGGCTGAAGCTTTCTTT. Translating gives CASSLGVSATAEAFF.